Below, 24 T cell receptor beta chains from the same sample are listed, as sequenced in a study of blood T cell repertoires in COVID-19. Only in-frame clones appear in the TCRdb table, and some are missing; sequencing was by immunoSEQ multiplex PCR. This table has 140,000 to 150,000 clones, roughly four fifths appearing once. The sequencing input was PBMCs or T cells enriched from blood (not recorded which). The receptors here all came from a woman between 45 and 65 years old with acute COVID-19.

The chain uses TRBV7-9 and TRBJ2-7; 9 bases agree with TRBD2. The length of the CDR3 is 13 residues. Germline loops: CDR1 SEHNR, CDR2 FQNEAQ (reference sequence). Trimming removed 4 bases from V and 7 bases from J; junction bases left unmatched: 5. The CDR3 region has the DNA TGTGCCAGCAGCTCGGGACTAGCTCGTGAGCAGTACTTC. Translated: CASSSGLAREQYF.

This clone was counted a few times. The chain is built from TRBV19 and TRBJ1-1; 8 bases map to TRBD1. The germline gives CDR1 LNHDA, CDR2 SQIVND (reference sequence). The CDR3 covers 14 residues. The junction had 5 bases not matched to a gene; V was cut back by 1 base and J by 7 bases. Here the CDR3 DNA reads TGTGCCAGTAGTATAGCCCTAGACAGGGGTGAAGCTTTCTTT. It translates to CASSIALDRGEAFF.

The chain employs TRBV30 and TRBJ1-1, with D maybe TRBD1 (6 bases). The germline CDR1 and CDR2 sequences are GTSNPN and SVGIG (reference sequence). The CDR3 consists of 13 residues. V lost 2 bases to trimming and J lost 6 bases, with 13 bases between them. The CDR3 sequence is CAWSWTEDAEAFF. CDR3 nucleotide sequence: TGTGCCTGGAGTTGGACAGAGGACGCTGAAGCTTTCTTT.

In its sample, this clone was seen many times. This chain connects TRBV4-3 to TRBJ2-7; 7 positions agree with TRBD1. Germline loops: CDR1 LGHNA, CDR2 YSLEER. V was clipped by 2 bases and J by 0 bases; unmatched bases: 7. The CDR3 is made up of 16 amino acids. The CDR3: CASSQKTGDSSYEQYF. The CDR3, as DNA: TGCGCCAGCAGCCAAAAAACCGGGGACAGCTCCTACGAGCAGTACTTC.

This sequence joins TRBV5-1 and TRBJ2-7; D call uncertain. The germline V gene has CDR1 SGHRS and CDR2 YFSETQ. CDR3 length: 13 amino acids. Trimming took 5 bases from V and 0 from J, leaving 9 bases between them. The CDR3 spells CASSSPSSYEQYF. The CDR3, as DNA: TGCGCCAGCAGTTCACCGAGCTCCTACGAGCAGTACTTC.

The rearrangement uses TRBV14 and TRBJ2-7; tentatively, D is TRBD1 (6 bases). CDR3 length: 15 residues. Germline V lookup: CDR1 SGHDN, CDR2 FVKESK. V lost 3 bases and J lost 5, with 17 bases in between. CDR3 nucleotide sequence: TGTGCCAGCAGCCATGCCAGGGGTAATAACCACGAGCAGTACTTC. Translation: CASSHARGNNHEQYF. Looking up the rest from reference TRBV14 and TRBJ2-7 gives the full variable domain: EAGVTQFPSHSVIEKGQTVTLRCDPISGHDNLYWYRRVMGKEIKFLLHFVKESKQDESGMPNNRFLAERTGGTYSTLKVQPAELEDSGVYFCASSHARGNNHEQYFGPGTRLTVT.

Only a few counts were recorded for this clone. The CDR3 coding sequence is TGTGCCAGCTCACCACGGACTAGCGGGGCCTACGAGCAGTACTTC. This sequence encodes CASSPRTSGAYEQYF. This rearrangement joins TRBV18 to TRBJ2-7; 12 bases match TRBD2. This CDR3 is built from 15 residues. V dropped 1 base and J dropped 2; count of bases not matched to a gene: 0. The V gene's germline CDR1 is KGHSH and CDR2 LQKENI.

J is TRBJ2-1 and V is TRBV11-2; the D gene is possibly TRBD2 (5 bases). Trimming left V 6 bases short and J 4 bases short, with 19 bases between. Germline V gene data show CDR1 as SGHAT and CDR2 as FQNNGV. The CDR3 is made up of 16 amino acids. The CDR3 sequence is CASRNTLDVGYNEQFF. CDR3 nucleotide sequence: TGTGCCAGCAGGAATACACTAGACGTTGGGTACAATGAGCAGTTCTTC.

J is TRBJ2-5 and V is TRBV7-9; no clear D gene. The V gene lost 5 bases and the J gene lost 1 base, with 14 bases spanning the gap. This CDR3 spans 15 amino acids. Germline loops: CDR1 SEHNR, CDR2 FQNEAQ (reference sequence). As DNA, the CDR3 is TGTGCCAGCAGCCTGTCCTACGCCGTCCAAGAGACCCAGTACTTC. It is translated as CASSLSYAVQETQYF.

The CDR3 protein is CASSLSGSRTTEAFF. As DNA, the CDR3 is TGTGCCAGCAGTTTATCAGGGAGTAGGACCACTGAAGCTTTCTTT. The chain links TRBV27 to TRBJ1-1; D is unclear. The V end lost 0 bases, the J end lost 4 bases, and 12 bases lay between the germline ends. Germline loops: CDR1 MNHEY, CDR2 SMNVEV (reference sequence). This CDR3 has 15 residues.

CDR3 region: CASSRDTGGGNTIYF. CDR3 in DNA: TGTGCCAGCAGCCGCGATACAGGGGGAGGAAACACCATATATTTT. The rearrangement joins TRBV7-9 to TRBJ1-3; TRBD1 matches 8 bases. Looked up from germline, CDR1 is SEHNR and CDR2 is FQNEAQ (reference sequence). The CDR3 consists of 15 residues. V was pared by 5 bases and J by 4 bases, with 7 bases of the junction left unmatched.

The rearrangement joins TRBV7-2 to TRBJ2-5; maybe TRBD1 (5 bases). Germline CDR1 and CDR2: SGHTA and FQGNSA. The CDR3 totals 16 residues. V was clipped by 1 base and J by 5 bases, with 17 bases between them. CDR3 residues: CASSLGPPGKGETQYF. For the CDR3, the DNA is TGTGCCAGCAGCTTAGGCCCCCCGGGTAAGGGGGAGACCCAGTACTTC. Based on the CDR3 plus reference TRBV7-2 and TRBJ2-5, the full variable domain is GAGVSQSPSNKVTEKGKDVELRCDPISGHTALYWYRQSLGQGLEFLIYFQGNSAPDKSGLPSDRFSAERTGGSVSTLTIQRTQQEDSAVYLCASSLGPPGKGETQYFGPGTRLLVL.

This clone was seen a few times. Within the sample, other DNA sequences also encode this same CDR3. CDR3 loop: CASSVERAGTDTQYF. The CDR3 DNA is TGTGCCAGCAGCGTAGAGCGGGCGGGCACAGATACGCAGTATTTT. The chain has TRBV9 and TRBJ2-3; a possible D gene is TRBD2 (6 bases). Germline CDR1 and CDR2: SGDLS and YYNGEE. V was cut by 0 bases and J by 1 base, with 9 bases left in between. The CDR3 is 15 residues long.

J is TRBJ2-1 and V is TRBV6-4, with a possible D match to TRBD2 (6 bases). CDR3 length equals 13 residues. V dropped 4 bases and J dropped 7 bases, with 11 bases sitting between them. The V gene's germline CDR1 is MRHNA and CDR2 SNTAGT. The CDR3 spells CASSGFGGNEQFF. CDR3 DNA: TGTGCCAGCAGTGGGTTCGGAGGGAATGAGCAGTTCTTC.

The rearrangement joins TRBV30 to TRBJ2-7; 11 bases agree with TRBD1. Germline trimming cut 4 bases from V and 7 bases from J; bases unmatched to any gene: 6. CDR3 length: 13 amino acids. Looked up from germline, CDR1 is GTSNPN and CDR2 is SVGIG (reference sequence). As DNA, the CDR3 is TGTGCCTGGACTAAGGACAGGGGGCAAGAGCAGTACTTC. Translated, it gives CAWTKDRGQEQYF.

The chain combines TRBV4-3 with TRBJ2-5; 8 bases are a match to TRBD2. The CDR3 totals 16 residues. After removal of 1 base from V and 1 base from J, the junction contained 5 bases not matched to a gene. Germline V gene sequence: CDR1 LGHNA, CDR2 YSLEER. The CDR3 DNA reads TGCGCCAGCAGCCAAGGGACTAGCTATTTCCAAGAGACCCAGTACTTC. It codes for CASSQGTSYFQETQYF.

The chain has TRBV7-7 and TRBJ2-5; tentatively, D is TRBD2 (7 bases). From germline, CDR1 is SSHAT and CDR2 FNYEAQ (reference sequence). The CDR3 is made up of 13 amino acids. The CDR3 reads CASGYNRDETQYF. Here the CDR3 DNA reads TGTGCTAGCGGGTATAACAGGGACGAGACCCAGTACTTC.

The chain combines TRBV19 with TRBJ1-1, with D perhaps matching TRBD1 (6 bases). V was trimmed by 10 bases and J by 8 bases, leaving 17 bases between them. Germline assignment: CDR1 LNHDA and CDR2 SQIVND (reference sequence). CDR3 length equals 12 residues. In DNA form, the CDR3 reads TGTGCCACGTGCCGCGACCAGGGGGAAGCTTTCTTT. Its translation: CATCRDQGEAFF.

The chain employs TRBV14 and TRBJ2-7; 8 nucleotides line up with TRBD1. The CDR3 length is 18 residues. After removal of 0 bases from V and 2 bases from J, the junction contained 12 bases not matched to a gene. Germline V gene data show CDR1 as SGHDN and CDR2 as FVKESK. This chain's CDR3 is CASSQEPGTGGYPYEQYF. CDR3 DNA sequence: TGTGCCAGCAGCCAAGAACCCGGGACAGGAGGGTACCCCTACGAGCAGTACTTC.

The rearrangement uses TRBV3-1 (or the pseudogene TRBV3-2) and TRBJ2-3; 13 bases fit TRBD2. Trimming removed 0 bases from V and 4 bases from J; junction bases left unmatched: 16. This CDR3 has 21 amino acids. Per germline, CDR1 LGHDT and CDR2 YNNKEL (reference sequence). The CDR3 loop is CASSQETGTSGIGSRADTQYF. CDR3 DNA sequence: TGTGCCAGCAGCCAAGAAACTGGGACTAGCGGGATCGGAAGTAGGGCAGATACGCAGTATTTT.

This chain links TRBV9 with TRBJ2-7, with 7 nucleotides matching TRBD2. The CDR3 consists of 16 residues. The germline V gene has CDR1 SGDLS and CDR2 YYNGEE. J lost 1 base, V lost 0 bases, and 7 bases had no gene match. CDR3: CASSVEPAGLSYEQYF. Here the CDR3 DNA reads TGTGCCAGCAGCGTAGAGCCAGCGGGATTGTCCTACGAGCAGTACTTC.

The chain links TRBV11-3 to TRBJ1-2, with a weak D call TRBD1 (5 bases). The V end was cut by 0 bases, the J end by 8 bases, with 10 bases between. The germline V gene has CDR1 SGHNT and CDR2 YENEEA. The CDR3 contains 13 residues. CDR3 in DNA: TGTGCCAGCAGCTTAGACAGGGAGGGCGGCTACACCTTC. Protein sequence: CASSLDREGGYTF. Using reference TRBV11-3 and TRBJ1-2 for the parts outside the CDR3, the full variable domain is EAGVVQSPRYKIIEKKQPVAFWCNPISGHNTLYWYLQNLGQGPELLIRYENEEAVDDSQLPKDRFSAERLKGVDSTLKIQPAELGDSAVYLCASSLDREGGYTFGSGTRLTVV.

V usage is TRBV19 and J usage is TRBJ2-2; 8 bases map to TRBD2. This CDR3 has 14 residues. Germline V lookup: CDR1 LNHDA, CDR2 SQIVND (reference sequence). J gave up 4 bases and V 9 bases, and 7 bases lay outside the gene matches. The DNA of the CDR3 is TGTGCCAGCGGCCGGGGGGGTGGCACCGGGGAGCTGTTTTTT. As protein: CASGRGGGTGELFF.

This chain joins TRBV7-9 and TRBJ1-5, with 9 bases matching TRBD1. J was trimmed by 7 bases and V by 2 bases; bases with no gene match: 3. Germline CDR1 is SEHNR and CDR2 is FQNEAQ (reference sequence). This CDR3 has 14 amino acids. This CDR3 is CASSLTGGEQPQHF. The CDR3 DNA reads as TGTGCCAGCAGCTTAACAGGGGGCGAACAGCCCCAGCATTTT.